What follows is one T cell receptor (beta chain) and its context. These data come from a study of blood T cell repertoires in COVID-19. Some clones are missing from TCRdb's copy, which holds only in-frame ones; the method was immunoSEQ multiplex PCR. The sample lists some 130,000 clones, about 89% occurring once. V gave up 4 bases and J gave up 7 bases; unmatched junction bases: 12. The CDR3 spans 17 residues. Germline lookup yields CDR1 SGHDT and CDR2 YYEEEE. This sequence joins TRBV5-6 and TRBJ2-1, with TRBD1 matching over 12 bases. This TCR was recovered from a man aged 60 to 69 with active or convalescent COVID-19. The sequencing sample was made of peripheral blood. CDR3 coding DNA: TGTGCCAGCAGCCTAATCGCCGGGACAGGGGGCGGGAATGAGCAGTTCTTC. Translating it yields CASSLIAGTGGGNEQFF.